These 29 T cell receptor beta chains were sequenced from one sample in a study of OX40 agonist ivuxolimab in advanced cancers. Library prep was done by the immunoSEQ multiplex PCR assay. In TCRdb, the immuneACCESS table is reduced to in-frame sequences with V and J assigned. These tables do not hold every clone; where another copy was compared, an unresolved V gene accounts for under half, and the others remain unexplained. In this sample the table shows tens of thousands of clones, approximately 90% of which occur a single time. The ten largest clones represent roughly 0.5% of the sample. The sample consisted of CD4+ or CD8+ T cells sorted from blood, taken in a trial of the OX40 agonist ivuxolimab. Every receptor here comes from an adult with an advanced solid tumor such as melanoma, head and neck, liver or kidney cancer.

In regard to this clone: The sample has other DNA sequences that encode this CDR3 too. V usage is TRBV6-5 and J usage is TRBJ2-7, with TRBD2 matching over 14 bases. Per the germline V gene, CDR1 is MNHEY and CDR2 is SVGAGI. V lost 5 bases to trimming and J lost 4 bases; unmatched junction nucleotides: 1. This CDR3 region has 14 residues. The CDR3 sequence: CASSRTSGRYEQYF. CDR3 sequence (DNA): TGTGCCAGCAGTAGGACTAGCGGGAGGTACGAGCAGTACTTC.

This clone has just a few counts. This rearrangement joins TRBV25-1 to TRBJ2-1; perhaps TRBD1 as D (5 bases). Germline V gives CDR1 MGHDK, CDR2 SYGVNS. Trimming cost V 7 bases and J 11 bases, with 15 bases left between them. The CDR3 covers 12 residues. CDR3 in amino acids: CASKGSGQKQFF. CDR3 bases: TGTGCCAGCAAGGGGTCAGGCCAAAAGCAGTTCTTC.

The genes are TRBV19 and TRBJ2-7; TRBD2 matches 7 bases. Germline V CDR1 and CDR2: LNHDA, SQIVND (reference sequence). V gave up 1 base and J gave up 3 bases; unmatched junction bases: 3. This CDR3 has 14 amino acids. Here the CDR3 DNA reads TGTGCCAGTAGTATAGGTGCTAGCGGCTACGAGCAGTACTTC. The encoded protein is CASSIGASGYEQYF.

This chain links TRBV5-1 with TRBJ2-1; D not certain. The V and J ends lost 3 bases and 7 bases respectively, with 11 bases between them. This CDR3 region has 13 residues. Per the germline V gene, CDR1 is SGHRS and CDR2 is YFSETQ. The CDR3 sequence is CASSSPLRNEQFF. CDR3 in DNA: TGCGCCAGCAGCTCCCCCCTCCGGAATGAGCAGTTCTTC.

The V and J genes are TRBV2 and TRBJ1-3; D remains ambiguous. CDR1 is SNHLY, CDR2 FYNNEI, per germline. There are 14 residues in the CDR3. Trimming took off 1 base at V and 4 bases at J, with 8 bases between the two ends. The CDR3 nucleotides read TGTGCCAGCAGTGAAGAATCGAGAGGAAACACCATATATTTT. Its protein product is CASSEESRGNTIYF.

This chain joins TRBV5-1 and TRBJ2-3; no clear D. CDR3 length: 14 amino acids. CDR1 and CDR2 from the germline V gene are SGHRS and YFSETQ. Trimming pared 4 bases from V and 4 bases from J, leaving 13 bases between. CDR3 coding DNA: TGCGCCAGCAGCACCGATACCCAGTCAGATACGCAGTATTTT. Its translation: CASSTDTQSDTQYF.

The chain recombines TRBV27 with TRBJ1-4, with D perhaps matching TRBD1 (6 bases). V was pared by 6 bases and J by 8 bases, with 16 bases between. Looked up from germline, CDR1 is MNHEY and CDR2 is SMNVEV (reference sequence). CDR3 length: 14 residues. CDR3 protein: CASRLMGAEEKLFF. The CDR3 DNA reads TGTGCCAGCAGGTTGATGGGGGCAGAGGAAAAACTGTTTTTT.

V gene TRBV28 combines with J gene TRBJ2-1, with 13 nucleotides matching TRBD2. This CDR3 contains 19 residues. Trimming at V came to 5 bases and at J to 3 bases, leaving 13 bases not matched to a gene. Germline CDR1 and CDR2: MDHEN and SYDVKM. CDR3 sequence (DNA): TGTGCCAGCAGTCCCCCGGGACTAGCGGGGATGAGGGGCTACAATGAGCAGTTCTTC. This sequence encodes CASSPPGLAGMRGYNEQFF.

The chain employs TRBV5-4 and TRBJ2-7, with TRBD1 as a possible D gene (6 bases). The length of the CDR3 is 16 residues. V dropped 0 bases and J dropped 1 base, with 14 bases sitting between them. The germline CDR1 and CDR2 sequences are SGHNT and YYREEE (reference sequence). CDR3 region: CASSLDPGALSYEQYF. CDR3 coding DNA: TGTGCCAGCAGCTTGGATCCAGGGGCCCTATCCTACGAGCAGTACTTC.

This sequence joins TRBV11-2 and TRBJ2-3, with D perhaps TRBD1 (5 bases). The V gene's germline CDR1 is SGHAT and CDR2 FQNNGV. This CDR3 has 14 amino acids. V was cut by 0 bases and J by 8 bases, with 12 bases left in between. The CDR3 loop reads CASSLEGQGGTQYF. In nucleotides, the CDR3 is TGTGCCAGCAGCTTAGAGGGGCAGGGTGGTACGCAGTATTTT.

This sequence joins TRBV5-1 and TRBJ2-1; unclear D gene. V gave up 3 bases and J gave up 4 bases, with 8 bases separating them. The CDR3 consists of 13 residues. In germline, CDR1 is SGHRS, CDR2 YFSETQ. The CDR3 protein is CASSSDPYNEQFF. The CDR3 nucleotides read TGCGCCAGCAGCTCGGACCCATACAATGAGCAGTTCTTC.

This rearrangement joins TRBV4-2 to TRBJ1-1; D unclear. CDR1 is LGHNA, CDR2 YNFKEQ, per germline. The V end lost 1 base, the J end lost 0 bases, and 9 bases lay between the germline ends. CDR3 length: 15 residues. The CDR3 DNA reads TGTGCCAGCAGCCAAGGAACCCGGTTGAACACTGAAGCTTTCTTT. This codes for CASSQGTRLNTEAFF.

This clone appeared a single time. V usage is TRBV6-9 and J usage is TRBJ2-3; 11 nucleotides align to TRBD2. The J segment lost 4 bases and the V segment lost 7 bases, leaving 4 bases of the junction unmatched. Germline assignment: CDR1 MNHGY and CDR2 SVAAGI. The CDR3 length is 14 residues. The CDR3, as DNA: TGTGCCAGCAAAATAGCGGGGGGGGCAGATACGCAGTATTTT. Translation: CASKIAGGADTQYF.

The chain links TRBV6-1 to TRBJ2-7; tentative D call: TRBD1 (5 bases). Trimming took off 0 bases at V and 1 base at J, with 13 bases between the two ends. Germline loops: CDR1 MNHNS, CDR2 SASEGT. CDR3 length: 16 amino acids. The DNA of the CDR3 is TGTGCCAGCAGTGAAGCCGAGAACAGGATATCCTACGAGCAGTACTTC. This codes for CASSEAENRISYEQYF.

V gene TRBV7-9 combines with J gene TRBJ2-7; D not resolved. There are 12 residues in the CDR3. With 1 base removed from V and 6 bases from J, the gap between germline ends came to 7 bases. Germline lookup yields CDR1 SEHNR and CDR2 FQNEAQ (reference sequence). This chain's CDR3 is CASSLGVGEQYF. The CDR3 DNA reads as TGTGCCAGCAGCTTAGGTGTGGGCGAGCAGTACTTC.

This clone came up once. The rearrangement uses TRBV19 and TRBJ2-1; 9 bases fit TRBD1. The CDR3 consists of 15 residues. Trimming at V came to 4 bases and at J to 4 bases, leaving 5 bases not matched to a gene. Germline V gene lookup returns CDR1 LNHDA and CDR2 SQIVND (reference sequence). The CDR3 DNA reads as TGTGCCAGTAGTAGTCGACAGGGGGATTACAATGAGCAGTTCTTC. Translation gives CASSSRQGDYNEQFF.

The rearrangement links TRBV7-9 to TRBJ2-5; no clear D gene. This CDR3 comprises 13 residues. Germline assignment: CDR1 SEHNR and CDR2 FQNEAQ (reference sequence). The germline V and J ends were trimmed by 2 bases and 2 bases, with 6 bases remaining between them. DNA for the CDR3: TGTGCCAGCAGCTTACACGGTCAAGAGACCCAGTACTTC. It yields the protein CASSLHGQETQYF.

The chain is built from TRBV6-5 and TRBJ1-1, with 7 bases matching TRBD1. CDR1 MNHEY and CDR2 SVGAGI come from the germline V gene. Germline trimming cut 6 bases from V and 1 base from J; bases unmatched to any gene: 5. CDR3 length: 14 residues. This CDR3 is CASRPNRGNTEAFF. The CDR3 nucleotides read TGTGCCAGCAGGCCGAACAGGGGGAACACTGAAGCTTTCTTT.

The V and J genes are TRBV5-6 and TRBJ2-7, with a possible D match to TRBD1 (6 bases). V was trimmed by 3 bases and J by 4 bases, leaving 8 bases between them. In germline, CDR1 is SGHDT, CDR2 YYEEEE. This CDR3 spans 12 amino acids. CDR3 protein: CASSSGVYEQYF. CDR3 sequence (DNA): TGTGCCAGCAGCTCAGGGGTATACGAGCAGTACTTC.

The chain couples TRBV7-3 to TRBJ2-7, with D tentatively TRBD2 (6 bases). Trimming stripped 2 bases from V and 4 bases from J, with 15 bases between. Germline V CDR1 and CDR2: SGHTA, FQGTGA. The CDR3 consists of 15 residues. CDR3 nucleotides: TGTGCCAGCAGCTTACCCCCAGGGAGGATTTACGAGCAGTACTTC. It encodes CASSLPPGRIYEQYF.

The chain uses TRBV5-1 and TRBJ2-7; the D gene could be TRBD1 or TRBD2 (6 bases each). This CDR3 has 16 residues. Trimming stripped 2 bases from V and 6 bases from J, with 21 bases between. Germline V gene data show CDR1 as SGHRS and CDR2 as YFSETQ. This CDR3 is CASSLEPGGTRIEQYF. The DNA of the CDR3 is TGCGCCAGCAGCTTAGAACCAGGAGGGACAAGGATCGAGCAGTACTTC.

The chain couples TRBV7-8 to TRBJ2-3, with 7 bases lining up with TRBD2. Trimming took 5 bases from V and 1 from J; bases not matched to a gene: 12. CDR3 length: 17 amino acids. Germline values: CDR1 SGHVS, CDR2 FQNEAQ. The CDR3 coding sequence is TGTGCCAGCAGCCCCCCAAGGCGCGGGAGCCGCACAGATACGCAGTATTTT. This codes for CASSPPRRGSRTDTQYF.

The chain links TRBV28 to TRBJ1-4, with D maybe TRBD1 (5 bases). Trimming removed 5 bases at V and 7 bases at J, with 17 bases between. The germline V gene encodes CDR1 MDHEN and CDR2 SYDVKM. The CDR3 consists of 15 residues. In DNA, the CDR3 is TGTGCCAGCAGTCCGAGGACAAGATTGGGTGAAAAACTGTTTTTT. Translation gives CASSPRTRLGEKLFF.

The J gene is TRBJ2-7, the V gene TRBV28, with D tentatively TRBD1 (6 bases). V lost 5 bases and J 4 bases, leaving 9 bases between the germline ends. CDR3 length equals 12 residues. Germline CDR1 is MDHEN and CDR2 is SYDVKM. The CDR3 loop is CASSRTAYEQYF. The CDR3 DNA is TGTGCCAGCAGTCGGACAGCTTACGAGCAGTACTTC. The full variable domain, completed using reference TRBV28 and TRBJ2-7, is DVKVTQSSRYLVKRTGEKVFLECVQDMDHENMFWYRQDPGLGLRLIYFSYDVKMKEKGDIPEGYSVSREKKERFSLILESASTNQTSMYLCASSRTAYEQYFGPGTRLTVT.

The chain joins TRBV5-1 to TRBJ2-2, with TRBD2 matching 9 bases. Germline values: CDR1 SGHRS, CDR2 YFSETQ. J gave up 1 base and V 4 bases, and 5 bases lay outside the gene matches. The CDR3 totals 16 residues. Here the CDR3 reads CASSPQTSGNTGELFF. In DNA form, the CDR3 reads TGCGCCAGCAGCCCCCAGACTAGCGGGAACACCGGGGAGCTGTTTTTT.

V is TRBV19 and J is TRBJ2-1; 10 nucleotides align to TRBD1. Germline lookup yields CDR1 LNHDA and CDR2 SQIVND (reference sequence). The length of the CDR3 is 14 residues. V lost 7 bases to trimming and J lost 4 bases; unmatched junction nucleotides: 4. CDR3 sequence reads: CASKPGQGYNEQFF. CDR3 DNA: TGTGCCAGTAAACCGGGACAGGGGTACAATGAGCAGTTCTTC.

The rearrangement uses TRBV27 and TRBJ2-3, with D maybe TRBD2 (7 bases). Between the trimmed V and J ends, which lost 3 bases and 9 bases, there was a span of 13 bases. Looked up from germline, CDR1 is MNHEY and CDR2 is SMNVEV (reference sequence). The CDR3 consists of 13 residues. The CDR3 spells CASSFAGEGTQYF. The DNA of the CDR3 is TGTGCCAGCAGTTTCGCAGGGGAGGGGACGCAGTATTTT.

This chain uses TRBV18 with TRBJ1-1; 7 bases agree with TRBD1. The germline V gene encodes CDR1 KGHSH and CDR2 LQKENI. V dropped 3 bases and J dropped 3; count of bases not matched to a gene: 1. This CDR3 is built from 13 residues. The CDR3 region is CASSPDRDTEAFF. The DNA of the CDR3 is TGTGCCAGCTCACCTGACAGGGACACTGAAGCTTTCTTT.

In this sample, this clone turned up once. The V and J genes are TRBV5-1 and TRBJ2-2; D unclear. The germline V gene has CDR1 SGHRS and CDR2 YFSETQ. V lost 2 bases to trimming and J lost 3 bases, with 11 bases between them. This CDR3 comprises 15 residues. For the CDR3, the DNA is TGCGCCAGCAGCTTATCCGGGTGGGACACCGGGGAGCTGTTTTTT. It encodes CASSLSGWDTGELFF.